The T cell receptor beta chain under discussion was sequenced for a study of OX40 agonist ivuxolimab in advanced cancers. In the study overall: Intravenous ivuxolimab at 0.01 to 10 mg/kg was given to patients every 2 weeks. Dose-escalation patients had hepatocellular carcinoma, melanoma, renal cell or head and neck cancer.

TCRdb's table, derived via immunoSEQ multiplex PCR, lists solely in-frame clones and lacks some. The top ten hold 0.7% of the sample, which has tens of thousands of clones, approximately 80% seen once. V was trimmed by 0 bases and J by 9 bases, leaving 10 bases between them. CDR1 SGHTS and CDR2 YDEGEE come from the germline V gene. There are 12 residues in the CDR3. The sample holds one count of this clone. Cycle 7 day 1, cycle 4 day 1, and baseline were the timepoints at which blood was sampled. The chain combines TRBV5-8 with TRBJ2-7; no clear D gene. This receptor was taken from an adult with an advanced solid tumor such as melanoma, head and neck, liver or kidney cancer. The sample was CD4+ or CD8+ T cells sorted from blood, taken in a trial of the OX40 agonist ivuxolimab. DNA for the CDR3: TGTGCCAGCAGCTTGGGGCTTGAACGGCAGTACTTC. Amino acid sequence: CASSLGLERQYF.